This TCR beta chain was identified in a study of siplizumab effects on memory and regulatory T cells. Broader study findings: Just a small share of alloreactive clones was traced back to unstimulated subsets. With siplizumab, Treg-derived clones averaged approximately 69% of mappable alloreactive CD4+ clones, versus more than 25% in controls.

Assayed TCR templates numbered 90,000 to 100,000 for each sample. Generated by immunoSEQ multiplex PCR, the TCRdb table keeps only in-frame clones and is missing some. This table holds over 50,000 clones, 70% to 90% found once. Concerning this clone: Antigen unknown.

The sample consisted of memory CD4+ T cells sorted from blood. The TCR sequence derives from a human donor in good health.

CDR3 sequence: CSGPAFNGYTF. Written as DNA, the CDR3 is TGCAGTGGGCCCGCCTTTAATGGCTACACCTTC. The J gene is TRBJ1-2, the V gene TRBV20-1; D is uncertain. The germline V gene encodes CDR1 DFQATT and CDR2 SNEGSKA (reference sequence). The ends were cut back, 7 bases at V and 6 bases at J, with 12 bases in the middle. The CDR3 has 11 residues.